This T cell receptor (beta chain) was sequenced during a study of post-analysis software for immune sequencing data. General study results and limits: Normalized Chao1 diversity was significantly lower in multiple sclerosis patients than in controls. Batch-matched samples strongly co-clustered by F measure. Five TRBV segments, TRBV5-6, TRBV5-1 and TRBV20-1 among them, were found more frequent in patients than controls.

Turning to this clonotype: Its antigen remains unidentified.

The CDR3 runs 15 residues. V was shortened by 8 bases and J by 7 bases, with 24 bases between the two germline ends. Germline CDR1 is SGHVS and CDR2 is FQNEAQ. cDNA libraries of TCR beta carried unique molecular identifiers. It was from roughly 1.1 to 9.2 million T cells that some 500,000 cDNA molecules came. TCRdb fed the PCR reads into MiXCR, producing one record per CDR3 protein. The table records roughly 200,000 distinct CDR3 sequences, over 25% of them present only once. Sequenced input: blood. This TCR was recovered from a girl aged 2-17 years with multiple sclerosis. The V and J genes are TRBV7-8 and TRBJ2-7; D ambiguous. CDR3 DNA: TGTGCCAGCGGATCCCAGGTAGGAAGGTTCGATGAGCAGTACTTC. Translating it yields CASGSQVGRFDEQYF.